This T cell receptor beta chain derives from a study of OX40 agonist ivuxolimab in advanced cancers. Study as a whole: Allowance was made for prior anti-PD-1, anti-PD-L1 or anti-CTLA-4 therapy, and 40% to 45% had some. Study results and limitations: CD4+ and CD8+ blood T cells expanded clonally by week 6 at 0.1 to 3.0 mg/kg.

Using immunoSEQ multiplex PCR, the repertoire was profiled, and TCRdb retains in-frame clones only, with some absent. The table shows tens of thousands of clones, with about nine tenths occurring only once. The CDR3 is made up of 13 amino acids. The germline V gene has CDR1 SGHNT and CDR2 YYREEE (reference sequence). A remark on this clone: Its antigen remains unidentified. At one end, the junction sequence differs from germline, possibly due to a read error.

The chain is built from TRBV5-4 and TRBJ1-2; the D gene is possibly TRBD1 (6 bases). Here the sequenced sample was CD4+ or CD8+ T cells sorted from blood, taken in a trial of the OX40 agonist ivuxolimab. This receptor was identified in an adult with an advanced solid tumor such as melanoma, head and neck, liver or kidney cancer. The CDR3 DNA is TGTGCCAGCAGCTCACCCGACGTGGGGGGCTTAATCTTC. Translating it yields CASSSPDVGGLIF. The variable domain in full, with the rest retrieved from reference TRBV5-4 and TRBJ1-2, is ETGVTQSPTHLIKTRGQQVTLRCSSQSGHNTVSWYQQALGQGPQFIFQYYREEENGRGNFPPRFSGLQFPNYSSELNVNALELDDSALYLCASSSPDVGGLIFGSGTRLTVV.